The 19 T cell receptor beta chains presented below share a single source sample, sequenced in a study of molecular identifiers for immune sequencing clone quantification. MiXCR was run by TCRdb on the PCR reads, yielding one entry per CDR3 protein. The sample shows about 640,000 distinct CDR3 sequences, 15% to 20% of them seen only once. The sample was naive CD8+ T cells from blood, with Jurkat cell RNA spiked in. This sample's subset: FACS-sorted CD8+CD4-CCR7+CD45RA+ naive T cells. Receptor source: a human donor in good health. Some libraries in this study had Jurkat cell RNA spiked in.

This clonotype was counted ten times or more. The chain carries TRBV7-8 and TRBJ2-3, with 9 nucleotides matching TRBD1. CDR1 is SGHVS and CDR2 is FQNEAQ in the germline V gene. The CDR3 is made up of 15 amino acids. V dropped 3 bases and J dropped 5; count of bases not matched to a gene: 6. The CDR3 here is CASSFGTGRLDTQYF. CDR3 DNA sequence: TGTGCCAGCAGCTTCGGGACAGGGCGTTTAGATACGCAGTATTTT. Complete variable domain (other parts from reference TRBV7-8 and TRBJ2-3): GAGVSQSPRYKVAKRGQDVALRCDPISGHVSLFWYQQALGQGPEFLTYFQNEAQLDKSGLPSDRFFAERPEGSVSTLKIQRTQQEDSAVYLCASSFGTGRLDTQYFGPGTRLTVL.

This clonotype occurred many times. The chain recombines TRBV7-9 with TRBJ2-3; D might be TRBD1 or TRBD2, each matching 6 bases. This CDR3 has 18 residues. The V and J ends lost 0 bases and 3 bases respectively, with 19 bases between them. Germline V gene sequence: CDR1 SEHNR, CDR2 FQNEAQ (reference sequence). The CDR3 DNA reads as TGTGCCAGCAGCTTAGCGGGTTTCGGGGGCGAGTGGACAGATACGCAGTATTTT. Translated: CASSLAGFGGEWTDTQYF.

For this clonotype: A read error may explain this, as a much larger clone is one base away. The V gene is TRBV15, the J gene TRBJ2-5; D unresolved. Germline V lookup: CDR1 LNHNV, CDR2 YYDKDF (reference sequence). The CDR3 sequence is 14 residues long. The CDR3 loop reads CATSSLLLQETQCF. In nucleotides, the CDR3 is TGTGCCACCAGCAGTTTACTGCTACAAGAGACCCAGTGCTTC.

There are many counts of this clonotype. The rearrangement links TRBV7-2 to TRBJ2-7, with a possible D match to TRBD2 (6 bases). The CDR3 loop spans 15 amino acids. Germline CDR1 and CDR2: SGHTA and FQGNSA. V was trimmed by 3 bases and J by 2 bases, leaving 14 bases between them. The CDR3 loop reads CASSFRTGVTYEQYF. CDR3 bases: TGTGCCAGCAGCTTCAGGACGGGGGTCACCTACGAGCAGTACTTC.

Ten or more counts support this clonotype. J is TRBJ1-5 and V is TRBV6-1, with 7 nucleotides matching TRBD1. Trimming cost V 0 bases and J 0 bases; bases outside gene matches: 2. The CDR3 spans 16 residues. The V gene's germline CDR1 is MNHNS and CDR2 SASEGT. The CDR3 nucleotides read TGTGCCAGCAGTGAAGCAGGGGGCTCTAGCAATCAGCCCCAGCATTTT. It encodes CASSEAGGSSNQPQHF.

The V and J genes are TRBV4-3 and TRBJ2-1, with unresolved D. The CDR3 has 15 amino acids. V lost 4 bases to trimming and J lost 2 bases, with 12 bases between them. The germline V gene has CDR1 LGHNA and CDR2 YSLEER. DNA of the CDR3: TGCGCCAGCAGCCCCAGGTTCCCCACCTACAATGAGCAGTTCTTC. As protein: CASSPRFPTYNEQFF.

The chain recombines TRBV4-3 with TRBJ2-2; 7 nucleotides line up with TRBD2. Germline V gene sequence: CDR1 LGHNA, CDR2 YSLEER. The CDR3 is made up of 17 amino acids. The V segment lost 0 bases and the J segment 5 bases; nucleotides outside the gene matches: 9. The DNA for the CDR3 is TGCGCCAGCAGCCAAGATCCGGGGGGTCGTGGTACCGGGGAGCTGTTTTTT. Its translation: CASSQDPGGRGTGELFF.

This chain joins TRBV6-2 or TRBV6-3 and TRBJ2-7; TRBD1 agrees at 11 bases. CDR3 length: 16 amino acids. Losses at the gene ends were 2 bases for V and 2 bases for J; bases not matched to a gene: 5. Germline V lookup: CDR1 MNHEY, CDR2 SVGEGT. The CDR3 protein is CASSYHPGQGAYEQYF. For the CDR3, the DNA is TGTGCCAGCAGTTACCATCCGGGACAGGGGGCCTACGAGCAGTACTTC.

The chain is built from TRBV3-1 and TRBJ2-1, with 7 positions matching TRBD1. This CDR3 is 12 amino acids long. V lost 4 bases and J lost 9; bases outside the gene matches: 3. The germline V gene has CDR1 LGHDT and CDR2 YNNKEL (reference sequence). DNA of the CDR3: TGTGCCAGCAGCCCTACAGGGGTTGAGCAGTTCTTC. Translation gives CASSPTGVEQFF.

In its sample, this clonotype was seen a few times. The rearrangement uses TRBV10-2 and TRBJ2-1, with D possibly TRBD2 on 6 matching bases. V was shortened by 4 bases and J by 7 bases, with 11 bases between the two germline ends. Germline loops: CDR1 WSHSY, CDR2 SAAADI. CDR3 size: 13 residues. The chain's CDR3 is CASSAAGINEQFF. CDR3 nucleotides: TGCGCCAGCAGTGCAGCGGGTATAAATGAGCAGTTCTTC.

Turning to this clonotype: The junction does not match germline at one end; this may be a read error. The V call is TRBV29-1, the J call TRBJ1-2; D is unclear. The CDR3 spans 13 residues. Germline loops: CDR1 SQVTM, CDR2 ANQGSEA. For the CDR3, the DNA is TGCGGCGTTGAAGATATACAGAACTATGGCTACACCTTC. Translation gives CGVEDIQNYGYTF.

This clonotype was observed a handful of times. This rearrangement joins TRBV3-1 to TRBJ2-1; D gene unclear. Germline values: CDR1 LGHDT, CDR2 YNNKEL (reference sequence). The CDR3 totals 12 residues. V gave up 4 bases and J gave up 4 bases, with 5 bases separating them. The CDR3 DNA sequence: TGTGCCAGCAGCCCAGAATACAATGAGCAGTTCTTC. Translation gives CASSPEYNEQFF.

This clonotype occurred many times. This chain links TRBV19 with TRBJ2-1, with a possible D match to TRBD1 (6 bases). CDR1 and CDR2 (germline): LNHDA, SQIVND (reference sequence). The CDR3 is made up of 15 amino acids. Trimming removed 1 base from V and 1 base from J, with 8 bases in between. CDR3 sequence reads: CASSIGQGSYNEQFF. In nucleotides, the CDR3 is TGTGCCAGTAGTATAGGGCAGGGGTCCTACAATGAGCAGTTCTTC.

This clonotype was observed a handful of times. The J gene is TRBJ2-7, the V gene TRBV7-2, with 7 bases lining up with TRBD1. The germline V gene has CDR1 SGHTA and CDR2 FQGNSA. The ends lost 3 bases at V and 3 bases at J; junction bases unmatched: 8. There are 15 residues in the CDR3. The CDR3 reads CASSLQSGGYYEQYF. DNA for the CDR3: TGTGCCAGCAGCTTGCAATCAGGGGGTTACTACGAGCAGTACTTC.

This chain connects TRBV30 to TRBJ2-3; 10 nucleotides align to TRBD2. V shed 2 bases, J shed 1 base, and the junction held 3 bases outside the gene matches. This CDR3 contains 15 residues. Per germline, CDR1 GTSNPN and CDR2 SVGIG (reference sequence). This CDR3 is CAWSYLAGGTDTQYF. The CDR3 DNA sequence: TGTGCCTGGAGTTATCTAGCGGGGGGCACAGATACGCAGTATTTT.

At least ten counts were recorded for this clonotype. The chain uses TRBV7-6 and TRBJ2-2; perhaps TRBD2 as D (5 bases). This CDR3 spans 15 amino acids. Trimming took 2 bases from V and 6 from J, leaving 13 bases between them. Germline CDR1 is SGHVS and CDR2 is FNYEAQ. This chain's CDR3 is CASSLSLGGPGELFF. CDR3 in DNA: TGTGCCAGCAGCTTATCCCTAGGAGGACCCGGGGAGCTGTTTTTT.

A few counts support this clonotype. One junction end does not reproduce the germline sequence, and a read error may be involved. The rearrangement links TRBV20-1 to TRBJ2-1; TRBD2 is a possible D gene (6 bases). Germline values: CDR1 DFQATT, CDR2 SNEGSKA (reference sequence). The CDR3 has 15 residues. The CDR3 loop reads CGAVSGLTPYNEQFF. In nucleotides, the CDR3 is TGCGGTGCTGTTAGCGGCCTCACCCCCTACAATGAGCAGTTCTTC.

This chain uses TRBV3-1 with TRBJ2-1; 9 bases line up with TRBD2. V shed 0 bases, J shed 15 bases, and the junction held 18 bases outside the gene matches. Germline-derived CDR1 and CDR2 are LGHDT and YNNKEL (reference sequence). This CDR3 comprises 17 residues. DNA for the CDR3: TGTGCCAGCAGCCAAGATCCTGTGGTTAGCGGGGGAATTCTGGGGTTCTTC. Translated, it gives CASSQDPVVSGGILGFF.

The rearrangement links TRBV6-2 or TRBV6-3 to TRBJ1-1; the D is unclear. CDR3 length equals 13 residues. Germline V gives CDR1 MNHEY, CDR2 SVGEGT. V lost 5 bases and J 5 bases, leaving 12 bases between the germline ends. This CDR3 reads CASSHTLGTEAFF. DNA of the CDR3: TGTGCCAGCAGTCACACTTTAGGGACTGAAGCTTTCTTT.